Listed below are T cell receptor beta chains from one sample, sequenced in a study of cytomegalovirus exposure and HLA in healthy donors. Libraries were prepared by immunoSEQ multiplex PCR; TCRdb keeps only in-frame clonotypes and omits some of them. This sample has approximately 180,000 clones; approximately 80% occur once, and the top ten carry around 1%. The sample taken for sequencing was PBMCs. The receptors shown here come from a woman between 35 and 50 years old in good health and CMV-seronegative. Both conserved end residues are part of each CDR3. The D gene is left open where the match is weak. Size values are once, few and many counts, or a class for expanded clones, and some rows have none.

d_call: .; clone_size: .; j_call: TRBJ1-5; v_call: TRBV6-5; cdr3_aa: CASSEALMSFQHF; cdr3_nt: TGTGCCAGCAGTGAAGCGCTTATGAGCTTCCAGCATTTT
d_call: .; clone_size: .; j_call: TRBJ2-5; v_call: TRBV19; cdr3_aa: CASSPRRNRRDETQYF; cdr3_nt: TGTGCCAGTAGCCCACGTCGGAACCGACGGGATGAGACCCAGTACTTC
d_call: TRBD1; clone_size: few; j_call: TRBJ2-1; v_call: TRBV19; cdr3_aa: CASSTGGGPAYNEQFF; cdr3_nt: TGTGCCAGTAGTACAGGGGGCGGACCCGCTTACAATGAGCAGTTCTTC
d_call: .; clone_size: .; j_call: TRBJ2-3; v_call: TRBV19; cdr3_aa: CASSESDTDTQYF; cdr3_nt: TGTGCCAGTAGTGAGTCCGACACAGATACGCAGTATTTT
d_call: .; clone_size: .; j_call: TRBJ2-3; v_call: TRBV2; cdr3_aa: CASHRETDTQYF; cdr3_nt: TGTGCCAGCCACCGGGAAACAGATACGCAGTATTTT
d_call: TRBD1; clone_size: few; j_call: TRBJ1-4; v_call: TRBV28; cdr3_aa: CASSLPGQGAEKLFF; cdr3_nt: TGTGCCAGCAGTTTGCCGGGACAGGGGGCCGAAAAACTGTTTTTT
d_call: .; clone_size: .; j_call: TRBJ2-3; v_call: TRBV19; cdr3_aa: CASSMYPGIDTQYF; cdr3_nt: TGTGCCAGTAGTATGTATCCGGGAATAGATACGCAGTATTTT
d_call: .; clone_size: .; j_call: TRBJ2-1; v_call: TRBV14; cdr3_aa: CASSYPGAGSANEQFF; cdr3_nt: TGTGCCAGCAGCTATCCCGGGGCGGGATCGGCGAATGAGCAGTTCTTC
d_call: .; clone_size: .; j_call: TRBJ1-1; v_call: TRBV5-6; cdr3_aa: CASSSSGEVTEAFF; cdr3_nt: TGTGCCAGCAGCTCCTCGGGGGAGGTCACTGAAGCTTTCTTT
d_call: TRBD1; clone_size: .; j_call: TRBJ2-1; v_call: TRBV28; cdr3_aa: CASSFSGQGVPNNEQFF; cdr3_nt: TGTGCCAGCAGTTTTTCGGGACAGGGGGTCCCTAACAATGAGCAGTTCTTC
d_call: .; clone_size: once; j_call: TRBJ2-1; v_call: TRBV9; cdr3_aa: CASSVAGRGLSDEQFF; cdr3_nt: TGTGCCAGCAGCGTAGCTGGGAGAGGTTTATCCGATGAGCAGTTCTTC
d_call: .; clone_size: few; j_call: TRBJ1-3; v_call: TRBV10-1; cdr3_aa: CASRSPFNTIYF; cdr3_nt: TGCGCCAGCAGATCTCCTTTCAACACCATATATTTT
d_call: .; clone_size: .; j_call: TRBJ1-1; v_call: TRBV19; cdr3_aa: CASSTTVNTEAFF; cdr3_nt: TGTGCCAGTAGTACCACGGTGAACACTGAAGCTTTCTTT
d_call: .; clone_size: .; j_call: TRBJ2-1; v_call: TRBV7-2; cdr3_aa: CASSLGTRVGSYNEQFF; cdr3_nt: TGTGCCAGCAGCTTAGGCACGAGGGTTGGGAGCTACAATGAGCAGTTCTTC
d_call: .; clone_size: .; j_call: TRBJ1-2; v_call: TRBV6-6; cdr3_aa: CAGRDAGGGYTF; cdr3_nt: TGTGCCGGGAGGGACGCGGGCGGCGGCTACACCTTC
d_call: TRBD1; clone_size: .; j_call: TRBJ2-3; v_call: TRBV7-2; cdr3_aa: CASSLAGTGGWDTQYF; cdr3_nt: TGTGCCAGCAGCTTAGCGGGGACAGGGGGCTGGGATACGCAGTATTTT
d_call: TRBD2; clone_size: .; j_call: TRBJ2-1; v_call: TRBV4-3; cdr3_aa: CASSQRGGAGANEQFF; cdr3_nt: TGCGCCAGCAGCCAGAGGGGTGGAGCGGGAGCGAATGAGCAGTTCTTC
d_call: .; clone_size: few; j_call: TRBJ2-5; v_call: TRBV6-1; cdr3_aa: CASSGGGTLGETQYF; cdr3_nt: TGTGCCAGCAGTGGGGGGGGGACATTGGGGGAGACCCAGTACTTC
d_call: TRBD2; clone_size: .; j_call: TRBJ2-1; v_call: TRBV5-1; cdr3_aa: CASSLAGGTISYNEQFF; cdr3_nt: TGCGCCAGCAGCTTGGCTGGGGGGACTATATCCTACAATGAGCAGTTCTTC
d_call: TRBD1; clone_size: .; j_call: TRBJ2-7; v_call: TRBV19; cdr3_aa: CASSTLQGAGYEQYF; cdr3_nt: TGTGCCAGTAGTACACTACAGGGGGCTGGATACGAGCAGTACTTC
d_call: .; clone_size: .; j_call: TRBJ2-3; v_call: TRBV6-1; cdr3_aa: CASSEQEGRNTDTQYF; cdr3_nt: TGTGCCAGCAGTGAACAGGAGGGCCGGAACACAGATACGCAGTATTTT
d_call: .; clone_size: .; j_call: TRBJ2-5; v_call: TRBV5-6; cdr3_aa: CASSFDARETQYF; cdr3_nt: TGTGCCAGCAGCTTCGACGCCAGGGAGACCCAGTACTTC
d_call: .; clone_size: .; j_call: TRBJ2-1; v_call: TRBV5-1; cdr3_aa: CASSLVGAENEQFF; cdr3_nt: TGCGCCAGCAGCTTGGTAGGGGCCGAAAATGAGCAGTTCTTC
d_call: TRBD2; clone_size: few; j_call: TRBJ2-6; v_call: TRBV7-2; cdr3_aa: CASSPLSGGYSGANVLTF; cdr3_nt: TGTGCCAGCAGCCCGCTGTCGGGGGGATACTCTGGGGCCAACGTCCTGACTTTC
d_call: .; clone_size: .; j_call: TRBJ2-3; v_call: TRBV5-1; cdr3_aa: CASSSGGRSLTDTQYF; cdr3_nt: TGCGCCAGCAGCTCAGGGGGGAGAAGCCTCACAGATACGCAGTATTTT